Listed below are T cell receptor beta chains from one sample, sequenced in a study of cytomegalovirus exposure and HLA in healthy donors. Profiling relied on immunoSEQ multiplex PCR, and the TCRdb table lists in-frame clones only, not all of them. The sample lists 120,000 to 150,000 clones, around 72% occurring once. Specimen: PBMCs. Receptor source: a human donor in good health. Each CDR3 is given with its conserved first and last residue. D genes are given only for firm matches. Expanded clones are given a class, and other clones once, few, many or no size at all.

CDR3 protein: CASNRDRECGYTF
CDR3 DNA: TGTGCCAGCAACAGGGACAGGGAGTGTGGCTACACCTTC
D gene: TRBD1
clone size: -
J gene: TRBJ1-2
CDR3 length: 13
V gene: TRBV2

CDR3 protein: CASSMGQEFYGYTF
CDR3 DNA: TGTGCCAGCAGTATGGGGCAGGAGTTCTATGGCTACACCTTC
D gene: -
clone size: -
J gene: TRBJ1-2
CDR3 length: 14
V gene: TRBV2

CDR3 protein: CASSLRLAGGNEQFF
CDR3 DNA: TGTGCCAGCAGCTTGCGACTAGCGGGAGGGAATGAGCAGTTCTTC
D gene: TRBD2
clone size: -
J gene: TRBJ2-1
CDR3 length: 15
V gene: TRBV11-3

CDR3 protein: CASSPTTGNQPQHF
CDR3 DNA: TGTGCCAGCAGCCCCACGACAGGGAACCAGCCCCAGCATTTT
D gene: TRBD1
clone size: -
J gene: TRBJ1-5
CDR3 length: 14
V gene: TRBV9

CDR3 protein: CASSELAGGPWTQYF
CDR3 DNA: TGTGCCAGCAGTGAATTAGCGGGGGGCCCGTGGACCCAGTACTTC
D gene: TRBD2
clone size: -
J gene: TRBJ2-5
CDR3 length: 15
V gene: TRBV6-1

CDR3 protein: CASSTRDRGDNSPLHF
CDR3 DNA: TGTGCCAGCAGCACCCGGGACAGGGGCGACAATTCACCCCTCCACTTT
D gene: TRBD1
clone size: -
J gene: TRBJ1-6
CDR3 length: 16
V gene: TRBV7-8

CDR3 protein: CASSLGASGGFQETQYF
CDR3 DNA: TGTGCCAGCAGCTTGGGGGCTAGCGGGGGATTCCAAGAGACCCAGTACTTC
D gene: TRBD2
clone size: -
J gene: TRBJ2-5
CDR3 length: 17
V gene: TRBV5-6

CDR3 protein: CASSVLGAYEQYF
CDR3 DNA: TGTGCCAGTAGTGTTCTAGGCGCCTACGAGCAGTACTTC
D gene: -
clone size: few
J gene: TRBJ2-7
CDR3 length: 13
V gene: TRBV19

CDR3 protein: CASSNRDRVNEQFF
CDR3 DNA: TGTGCCAGCAGCAATCGGGACAGGGTTAATGAGCAGTTCTTC
D gene: TRBD1
clone size: -
J gene: TRBJ2-1
CDR3 length: 14
V gene: TRBV6-5

CDR3 protein: CASSSLQTTSEQYF
CDR3 DNA: TGTGCCAGTAGTAGTCTGCAGACTACTTCTGAGCAGTACTTC
D gene: -
clone size: -
J gene: TRBJ2-7
CDR3 length: 14
V gene: TRBV19

CDR3 protein: CSSSSIAGVLF
CDR3 DNA: TGTTCCAGCAGCTCAATAGCGGGAGTTTTGTTC
D gene: TRBD2
clone size: -
J gene: TRBJ2-7
CDR3 length: 11
V gene: TRBV7-9

CDR3 protein: CASRAGGHTDTQYF
CDR3 DNA: TGTGCCAGCAGGGCGGGGGGCCACACAGATACGCAGTATTTT
D gene: TRBD2
clone size: -
J gene: TRBJ2-3
CDR3 length: 14
V gene: TRBV7-3

CDR3 protein: CATSPRLAGDEQFF
CDR3 DNA: TGTGCCACCAGCCCCCGACTAGCGGGGGATGAGCAGTTCTTC
D gene: TRBD2
clone size: -
J gene: TRBJ2-1
CDR3 length: 14
V gene: TRBV15

CDR3 protein: CAWRGQGSNYGYTF
CDR3 DNA: TGTGCCTGGAGGGGACAGGGCTCTAACTATGGCTACACCTTC
D gene: TRBD1
clone size: -
J gene: TRBJ1-2
CDR3 length: 14
V gene: TRBV30

CDR3 protein: CASSEQEDTQYF
CDR3 DNA: TGTGCCAGCAGTGAACAAGAGGATACGCAGTATTTT
D gene: -
clone size: -
J gene: TRBJ2-3
CDR3 length: 12
V gene: TRBV6-1

CDR3 protein: CASGGGGTTYEQYF
CDR3 DNA: TGCGCCAGTGGAGGGGGAGGGACAACCTACGAGCAGTACTTC
D gene: -
clone size: once
J gene: TRBJ2-7
CDR3 length: 14
V gene: TRBV5-1

CDR3 protein: CASSYDGQPNYGYTF
CDR3 DNA: TGTGCCAGCAGCTATGACGGACAGCCTAACTATGGCTACACCTTC
D gene: -
clone size: -
J gene: TRBJ1-2
CDR3 length: 15
V gene: TRBV11-1

CDR3 protein: CASSSQPNTEAFF
CDR3 DNA: TGTGCCAGCAGTTCACAGCCGAACACTGAAGCTTTCTTT
D gene: -
clone size: -
J gene: TRBJ1-1
CDR3 length: 13
V gene: TRBV28

CDR3 protein: CASSIKLAGYNEQFF
CDR3 DNA: TGTGCCAGTAGTATAAAACTAGCGGGTTACAATGAGCAGTTCTTC
D gene: TRBD2
clone size: -
J gene: TRBJ2-1
CDR3 length: 15
V gene: TRBV19

CDR3 protein: CATKYRLAGGIVSTDTQYF
CDR3 DNA: TGTGCCACCAAATACCGACTAGCGGGGGGGATTGTGAGCACAGATACGCAGTATTTT
D gene: TRBD2
clone size: once
J gene: TRBJ2-3
CDR3 length: 19
V gene: TRBV15

CDR3 protein: CAWSVLNEAFF
CDR3 DNA: TGTGCCTGGAGTGTACTTAATGAAGCTTTCTTT
D gene: -
clone size: -
J gene: TRBJ1-1
CDR3 length: 11
V gene: TRBV30

CDR3 protein: CASSQGGLTDSGANVLTF
CDR3 DNA: TGCGCCAGCAGCCAAGGCGGATTGACAGACTCTGGGGCCAACGTCCTGACTTTC
D gene: -
clone size: -
J gene: TRBJ2-6
CDR3 length: 18
V gene: TRBV4-1

CDR3 protein: CASSAGQSGPTQETQYF
CDR3 DNA: TGTGCCAGCAGCGCGGGACAGTCGGGCCCAACACAAGAGACCCAGTACTTC
D gene: TRBD1
clone size: -
J gene: TRBJ2-5
CDR3 length: 17
V gene: TRBV9

CDR3 protein: CASSYSRGQPQHF
CDR3 DNA: TGTGCCAGCAGTTACTCTAGGGGTCAGCCCCAGCATTTT
D gene: -
clone size: few
J gene: TRBJ1-5
CDR3 length: 13
V gene: TRBV6-5

CDR3 protein: CASSVGITTGELFF
CDR3 DNA: TGTGCCAGCAGCGTGGGCATAACCACCGGGGAGCTGTTTTTT
D gene: -
clone size: -
J gene: TRBJ2-2
CDR3 length: 14
V gene: TRBV9

CDR3 protein: CSVRDSEYF
CDR3 DNA: TGCAGCGTCCGGGACAGCGAGTACTTC
D gene: TRBD1
clone size: -
J gene: TRBJ2-7
CDR3 length: 9
V gene: TRBV29-1

CDR3 protein: CASKLGGSGQPQHF
CDR3 DNA: TGTGCCAGCAAGCTTGGCGGCAGCGGTCAGCCCCAGCATTTT
D gene: -
clone size: -
J gene: TRBJ1-5
CDR3 length: 14
V gene: TRBV5-6

CDR3 protein: CASSEAGTSETQYF
CDR3 DNA: TGTGCCAGCAGTGAAGCTGGGACTTCCGAGACCCAGTACTTC
D gene: -
clone size: -
J gene: TRBJ2-5
CDR3 length: 14
V gene: TRBV2

CDR3 protein: CASSDSYNSPLHF
CDR3 DNA: TGTGCCAGCTCGGACAGTTATAATTCACCCCTCCACTTT
D gene: -
clone size: -
J gene: TRBJ1-6
CDR3 length: 13
V gene: TRBV18

CDR3 protein: CASGQTRGETQYF
CDR3 DNA: TGTGCCAGCGGACAGACCCGGGGAGAGACCCAGTACTTC
D gene: -
clone size: -
J gene: TRBJ2-5
CDR3 length: 13
V gene: TRBV7-3

CDR3 protein: CASSYLTGAVDTQYF
CDR3 DNA: TGTGCCAGCAGTTACTTGACGGGAGCCGTAGATACGCAGTATTTT
D gene: -
clone size: -
J gene: TRBJ2-3
CDR3 length: 15
V gene: TRBV6-6

CDR3 protein: CASSVGAGGGTEAFF
CDR3 DNA: TGTGCCAGCAGCGTAGGGGCAGGGGGAGGCACTGAAGCTTTCTTT
D gene: TRBD1
clone size: few
J gene: TRBJ1-1
CDR3 length: 15
V gene: TRBV9

CDR3 protein: CASALGSYNEQFF
CDR3 DNA: TGTGCCAGCGCCCTAGGCTCCTACAATGAGCAGTTCTTC
D gene: -
clone size: -
J gene: TRBJ2-1
CDR3 length: 13
V gene: TRBV6-5

CDR3 protein: CASSVGDSPSYEQYF
CDR3 DNA: TGTGCCAGCAGTGTCGGGGACAGCCCCTCCTACGAGCAGTACTTC
D gene: TRBD1
clone size: -
J gene: TRBJ2-7
CDR3 length: 15
V gene: TRBV6-1

CDR3 protein: CASSQGGWETQYF
CDR3 DNA: TGCGCCAGCAGCCAAGGAGGGTGGGAGACCCAGTACTTC
D gene: -
clone size: -
J gene: TRBJ2-5
CDR3 length: 13
V gene: TRBV4-1

CDR3 protein: CASERRVYEQYF
CDR3 DNA: TGTGCCAGCGAGCGCAGGGTGTACGAGCAGTACTTC
D gene: -
clone size: -
J gene: TRBJ2-7
CDR3 length: 12
V gene: TRBV2

CDR3 protein: CASSFLEGEQFF
CDR3 DNA: TGTGCCAGCAGCTTTTTAGAGGGTGAGCAGTTCTTC
D gene: -
clone size: few
J gene: TRBJ2-1
CDR3 length: 12
V gene: TRBV5-8

CDR3 protein: CASSSGPHNEQFF
CDR3 DNA: TGCGCCAGCAGTTCAGGGCCACACAATGAGCAGTTCTTC
D gene: -
clone size: -
J gene: TRBJ2-1
CDR3 length: 13
V gene: TRBV10-2

CDR3 protein: CASSSSGTTYNEQFF
CDR3 DNA: TGTGCCAGCAGCAGTAGCGGGACAACCTACAATGAGCAGTTCTTC
D gene: TRBD2
clone size: -
J gene: TRBJ2-1
CDR3 length: 15
V gene: TRBV11-2

CDR3 protein: CASSVASLRNTEAFF
CDR3 DNA: TGTGCCAGCAGCGTAGCGAGTTTACGGAACACTGAAGCTTTCTTT
D gene: -
clone size: -
J gene: TRBJ1-1
CDR3 length: 15
V gene: TRBV9

CDR3 protein: CASSGARTGYGYTF
CDR3 DNA: TGTGCCAGCAGCGGGGCCCGGACAGGGTATGGCTACACCTTC
D gene: TRBD1
clone size: -
J gene: TRBJ1-2
CDR3 length: 14
V gene: TRBV9

CDR3 protein: CASSQVDSNYGYTF
CDR3 DNA: TGCGCCAGCAGCCAAGTGGACAGTAACTATGGCTACACCTTC
D gene: -
clone size: -
J gene: TRBJ1-2
CDR3 length: 14
V gene: TRBV4-1

CDR3 protein: CASSSFDREGYTF
CDR3 DNA: TGTGCCAGCAGTTCCTTTGACAGGGAGGGCTACACCTTC
D gene: TRBD1
clone size: few
J gene: TRBJ1-2
CDR3 length: 13
V gene: TRBV6-6

CDR3 protein: CAITLKGRDTTYEQYF
CDR3 DNA: TGTGCCATCACTCTCAAAGGCCGGGACACTACCTACGAGCAGTACTTC
D gene: -
clone size: -
J gene: TRBJ2-7
CDR3 length: 16
V gene: TRBV10-3

CDR3 protein: CASTPSGGTPYEQYF
CDR3 DNA: TGTGCCAGTACCCCAAGCGGGGGGACGCCCTACGAGCAGTACTTC
D gene: TRBD2
clone size: once
J gene: TRBJ2-7
CDR3 length: 15
V gene: TRBV19

CDR3 protein: CAAGRTGGSYEQYF
CDR3 DNA: TGTGCCGCAGGTCGGACAGGGGGATCCTACGAGCAGTACTTC
D gene: TRBD1
clone size: few
J gene: TRBJ2-7
CDR3 length: 14
V gene: TRBV10-3

CDR3 protein: CASSLGLAGVAGELFF
CDR3 DNA: TGCGCCAGCAGCTTGGGACTAGCGGGAGTGGCCGGGGAGCTGTTTTTT
D gene: TRBD2
clone size: -
J gene: TRBJ2-2
CDR3 length: 16
V gene: TRBV5-1

CDR3 protein: CASSQRLAGELIDTQYF
CDR3 DNA: TGCGCCAGCAGCCAAAGACTAGCGGGAGAACTTATAGATACGCAGTATTTT
D gene: TRBD2
clone size: -
J gene: TRBJ2-3
CDR3 length: 17
V gene: TRBV5-1

CDR3 protein: CASSVDPSSYEQYF
CDR3 DNA: TGTGCCAGCAGCGTAGACCCGAGCTCCTACGAGCAGTACTTC
D gene: -
clone size: few
J gene: TRBJ2-7
CDR3 length: 14
V gene: TRBV9

CDR3 protein: CASSLIPAGGITDTQYF
CDR3 DNA: TGCGCCAGCAGCTTGATCCCCGCAGGGGGGATCACAGATACGCAGTATTTT
D gene: -
clone size: once
J gene: TRBJ2-3
CDR3 length: 17
V gene: TRBV5-1

CDR3 protein: CASSVEWANTEAFF
CDR3 DNA: TGTGCCAGCAGCGTAGAGTGGGCTAACACTGAAGCTTTCTTT
D gene: -
clone size: -
J gene: TRBJ1-1
CDR3 length: 14
V gene: TRBV9

CDR3 protein: CASSIETGSYEQYF
CDR3 DNA: TGTGCCAGTAGTATAGAAACAGGGTCCTACGAGCAGTACTTC
D gene: -
clone size: -
J gene: TRBJ2-7
CDR3 length: 14
V gene: TRBV19

CDR3 protein: CASSPDRVLETQYF
CDR3 DNA: TGTGCCAGCTCACCGGACAGGGTGTTGGAGACCCAGTACTTC
D gene: TRBD1
clone size: -
J gene: TRBJ2-5
CDR3 length: 14
V gene: TRBV18

CDR3 protein: CASRTGGYGYTF
CDR3 DNA: TGTGCCAGCAGGACAGGGGGCTATGGCTACACCTTC
D gene: TRBD1
clone size: -
J gene: TRBJ1-2
CDR3 length: 12
V gene: TRBV28

CDR3 protein: CAISLAGSNQPQHF
CDR3 DNA: TGTGCCATCAGTCTCGCAGGCAGCAATCAGCCCCAGCATTTT
D gene: -
clone size: -
J gene: TRBJ1-5
CDR3 length: 14
V gene: TRBV10-3

CDR3 protein: CASSMTGVGEKLFF
CDR3 DNA: TGTGCCAGTAGTATGACCGGGGTCGGGGAAAAACTGTTTTTT
D gene: -
clone size: -
J gene: TRBJ1-4
CDR3 length: 14
V gene: TRBV19

CDR3 protein: CAWSRTGGAGNTEAFF
CDR3 DNA: TGTGCCTGGAGCCGAACAGGGGGCGCGGGGAACACTGAAGCTTTCTTT
D gene: TRBD1
clone size: -
J gene: TRBJ1-1
CDR3 length: 16
V gene: TRBV30

CDR3 protein: CASSARGDQPQHF
CDR3 DNA: TGTGCCAGCAGCGCCCGGGGGGATCAGCCCCAGCATTTT
D gene: -
clone size: -
J gene: TRBJ1-5
CDR3 length: 13
V gene: TRBV4-2

CDR3 protein: CASSQVASGSYEQYF
CDR3 DNA: TGTGCCAGCAGCCAAGTAGCTAGCGGCTCCTACGAGCAGTACTTC
D gene: TRBD2
clone size: -
J gene: TRBJ2-7
CDR3 length: 15
V gene: TRBV4-2

CDR3 protein: CASSRDSLGPLHF
CDR3 DNA: TGTGCCAGCAGCAGGGACAGCCTAGGCCCCCTCCACTTT
D gene: TRBD1
clone size: -
J gene: TRBJ1-6
CDR3 length: 13
V gene: TRBV7-2